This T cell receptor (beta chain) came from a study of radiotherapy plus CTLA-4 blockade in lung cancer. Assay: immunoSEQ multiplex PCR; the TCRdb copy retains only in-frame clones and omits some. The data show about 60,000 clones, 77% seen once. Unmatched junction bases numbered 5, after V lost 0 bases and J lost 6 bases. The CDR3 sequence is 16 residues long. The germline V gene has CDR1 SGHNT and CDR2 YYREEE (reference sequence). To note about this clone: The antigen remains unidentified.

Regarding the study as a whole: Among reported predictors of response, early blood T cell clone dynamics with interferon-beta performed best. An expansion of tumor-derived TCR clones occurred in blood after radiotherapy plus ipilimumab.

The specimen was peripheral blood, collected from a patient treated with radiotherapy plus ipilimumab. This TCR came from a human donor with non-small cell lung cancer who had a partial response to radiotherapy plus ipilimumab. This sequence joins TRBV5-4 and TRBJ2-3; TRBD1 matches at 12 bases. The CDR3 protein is CASSLAGTGGVDTQYF. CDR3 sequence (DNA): TGTGCCAGCAGCTTGGCCGGGACAGGGGGCGTTGATACGCAGTATTTT. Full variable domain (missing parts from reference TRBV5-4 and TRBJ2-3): ETGVTQSPTHLIKTRGQQVTLRCSSQSGHNTVSWYQQALGQGPQFIFQYYREEENGRGNFPPRFSGLQFPNYSSELNVNALELDDSALYLCASSLAGTGGVDTQYFGPGTRLTVL.